The subject of this entry is one T cell receptor (beta chain). This clonotype was recorded many times. The clone's antigen remains unknown. Per-base qualities were not stored, and no clone one base away is much larger. The sample belongs to a study of spatial heterogeneity in lung cancer (dated by TCRdb to between 2019 and 2020). Broadly, across the study: Beta-chain transcripts were consistently detected in greater numbers than alpha-chain transcripts, which likely reflects a higher abundance of beta-chain transcripts. TCR repertoire features were related to nonsynonymous mutation counts determined by whole-exome sequencing of tumor tissue. The study quantitatively compared TCR alpha and beta repertoires across multiple tumor regions, matched nontumor lung and blood in non-small cell lung cancer. In the raw uncorrected reads, each unique combination of TCR and UMI appeared more than ten times on average. Both alpha and beta chains were TCR-sequenced in samples taken at surgery, namely 220 tumor regions, under 80 matched nontumor lung samples and just over 55 PBMC samples. What the authors observed across the whole study: Confirming at a functional level the hypothesis that regional TCRs recognize regional mutations was considered to require additional single-cell paired TCR alpha and beta sequencing. Ubiquitous expanded tumor TCRs were found in blood more often at tumor resection than at routine follow-up.

Libraries were prepared through 5' RACE. Instrument on record: NextSeq 500. To allow correction of PCR and sequencing errors, the TCR library protocol tagged every TCR cDNA molecule with a unique molecular identifier. The study's own analysis went as follows. Decombinator tools were used for TCR identification, UMI-based error correction and CDR3 extraction. TCRs above a frequency of 2 per 1,000, corresponding to the top 1% of the tumor frequency distribution, were defined as expanded. Rényi diversity was computed with the R vegan package after subsampling each repertoire 100 times to 5,000 TCRs. CDR3 similarity networks were built from amino acid triplet string-kernel similarity, connecting CDR3s with pairwise similarity above 0.82. TCRdb's own reprocessing of the public reads used fastp at Q25 and MiXCR and kept productive beta chains. CDR3 protein duplicates are merged, each entry listing the most common genes and DNA. For this entry, the V and J calls and clone size follow TCRdb and not the study's own pipeline. In this sample the table shows 35,000 to 45,000 distinct CDR3 sequences, roughly 5% of which occur a single time. Clones ranked in the top ten supply approximately 25% of the sample.

The time point label corresponds to: sample taken at primary tumor resection. For TCR sequencing, whole RNA was extracted from tumor and nontumor lung tissue, or from cryopreserved PBMC samples, and no cell sorting was done. Samples were obtained from about 75 patients with early-stage, untreated non-small cell lung cancer from the lung TRACERx cohort. Only patients for whom sufficient RNA was available from at least two tumor regions were selected for TCR sequencing. From the cysteine up to the phenylalanine, the CDR3 has a length of 16 residues. The only DNA kept is the CDR3, 48 bases in frame from the first base. Trimmed from V: 5 bases; trimmed from J: 2 bases; junction bases lacking a gene match: 6. The CDR1 and CDR2 encoded by the germline V gene are SGHTA and FQGTGA.

The V gene is TRBV7-3 and the J gene is TRBJ1-5, with 10 junctional bases fitting TRBD1. The sequence was collected from a female donor with early-stage non-small cell lung cancer. Specimen: PBMCs, collected at surgery. The DNA sequence reads TGTGCCAGCAGCAAGACAGGGGGCAGAGGCAATCAGCCCCAGCATTTT. This sequence encodes CASSKTGGRGNQPQHF.